This entry describes one T cell receptor (beta chain). This sample is part of a study of blood T cell repertoires in COVID-19. Turning to the study itself: There were acute and convalescent COVID-19 samples, and they came from the United States, Italy and Spain. Sample material is recorded as cDNA or gDNA derived from T cells, B-cell-depleted T cells, or PBMCs.

Authors' analysis steps: For nucleated cells, counts were estimated from reference gene primer amplification. Using immunoSEQ multiplex PCR, the repertoire was profiled, and TCRdb retains in-frame clones only, with some absent. The D gene and trimming were derived from the DNA, and the V and J assignments and clone size from that table. The sample includes tens of thousands of clones, about nine tenths seen only once; the top ten take 4.5% to 6%. The sequencing input was peripheral blood. This TCR derives from a woman of 80 years or more with acute or convalescent COVID-19.

As DNA, the CDR3 is TGTGCCAGCAGCCAAGAAAGGGCGGGCGGGTACAATGAGCAGTTCTTC. Its translation is CASSQERAGGYNEQFF. The rearrangement joins TRBV4-2 to TRBJ2-1, with a possible D match to TRBD2 (5 bases). This CDR3 region has 16 residues. Germline CDR1 and CDR2: LGHNA and YNFKEQ. The germline V and J ends were trimmed by 0 bases and 4 bases, with 13 bases remaining between them.